This TCR beta chain was identified during a study of beta chain features in type 1 diabetes. About the study: Analysis included around 100 million sorted cells drawn from all samples.

Whole-study results and caveats: Because the template was cDNA, high-expressing cells might be over-represented. Patients and controls would share equally any PCR tilt toward shorter templates. Any HLA type influence on TCRB rearrangement was left unresolved here.

Regarding this clone: Its antigen is undetermined.

Germline loops: CDR1 SGHNT, CDR2 YYREEE (reference sequence). The junction had 4 bases not matched to a gene; V was cut back by 6 bases and J by 2 bases. The CDR3 length is 14 residues. The investigators reverse transcribed all of the isolated RNA, so they sequenced expressed TCRB transcripts. The table came from immunoSEQ multiplex PCR; TCRdb's copy has only in-frame clones and leaves some out. The sample contains about 410,000 clones, around 13% of which appear only once. This TCR was recovered from a man aged 30-40 years in good health. The chain uses TRBV5-4 and TRBJ2-1; 8 bases line up with TRBD2. Sequenced input: naive CD4+ T cells from blood. The CDR3 DNA follows: TGTGCCAGCAAATCTAGCGGGCCCTACAATGAGCAGTTCTTC. Amino acid sequence: CASKSSGPYNEQFF.